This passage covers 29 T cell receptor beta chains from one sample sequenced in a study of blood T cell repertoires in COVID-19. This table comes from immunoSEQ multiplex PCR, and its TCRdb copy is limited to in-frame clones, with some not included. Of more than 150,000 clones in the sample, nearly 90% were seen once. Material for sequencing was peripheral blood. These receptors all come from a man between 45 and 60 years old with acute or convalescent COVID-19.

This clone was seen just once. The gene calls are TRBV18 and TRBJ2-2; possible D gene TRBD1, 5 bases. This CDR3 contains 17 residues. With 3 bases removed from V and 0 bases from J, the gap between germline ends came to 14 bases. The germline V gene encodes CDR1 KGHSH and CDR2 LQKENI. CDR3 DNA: TGTGCCAGCTCACCTCAGGGATCCCTCGCGAACACCGGGGAGCTGTTTTTT. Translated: CASSPQGSLANTGELFF.

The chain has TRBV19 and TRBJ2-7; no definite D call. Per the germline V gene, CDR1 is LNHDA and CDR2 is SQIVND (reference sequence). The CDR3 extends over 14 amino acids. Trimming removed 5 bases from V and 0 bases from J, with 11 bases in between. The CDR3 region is CASSLAGSSYEQYV. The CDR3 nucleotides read TGTGCCAGTAGTCTTGCAGGAAGCTCCTACGAGCAGTACGTC.

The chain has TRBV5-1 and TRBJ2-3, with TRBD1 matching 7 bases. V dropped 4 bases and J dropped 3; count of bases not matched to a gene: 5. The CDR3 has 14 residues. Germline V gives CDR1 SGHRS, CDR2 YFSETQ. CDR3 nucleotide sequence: TGCGCCAGCAGCCCCACGGGACAGACAGATACGCAGTATTTT. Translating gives CASSPTGQTDTQYF.

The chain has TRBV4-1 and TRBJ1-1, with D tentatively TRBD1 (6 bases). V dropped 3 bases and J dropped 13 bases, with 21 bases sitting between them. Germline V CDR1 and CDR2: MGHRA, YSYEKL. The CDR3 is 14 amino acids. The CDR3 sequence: CASSQYTGRPVDFF. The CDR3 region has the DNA TGCGCCAGCAGCCAGTACACAGGGCGCCCGGTCGATTTCTTT.

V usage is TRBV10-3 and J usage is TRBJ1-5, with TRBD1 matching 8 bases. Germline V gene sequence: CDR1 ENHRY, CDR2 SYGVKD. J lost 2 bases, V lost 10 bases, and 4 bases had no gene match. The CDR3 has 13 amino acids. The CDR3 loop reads CARPQGGNQPQHF. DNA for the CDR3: TGTGCCAGACCACAGGGGGGCAATCAGCCCCAGCATTTT.

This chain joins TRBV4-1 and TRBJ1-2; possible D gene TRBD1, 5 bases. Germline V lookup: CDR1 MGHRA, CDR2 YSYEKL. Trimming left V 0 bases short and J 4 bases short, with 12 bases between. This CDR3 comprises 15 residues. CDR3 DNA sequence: TGCGCCAGCAGCCAAGAAGACAGCATCTTCTATGGCTACACCTTC. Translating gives CASSQEDSIFYGYTF.

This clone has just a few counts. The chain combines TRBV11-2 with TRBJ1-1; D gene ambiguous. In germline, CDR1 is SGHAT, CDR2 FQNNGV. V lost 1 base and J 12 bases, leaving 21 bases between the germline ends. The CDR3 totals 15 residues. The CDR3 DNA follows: TGTGCCAGCAGCTTAGCGTCCGGGGTAGGTAGTGAGCCTTTCTTT. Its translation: CASSLASGVGSEPFF.

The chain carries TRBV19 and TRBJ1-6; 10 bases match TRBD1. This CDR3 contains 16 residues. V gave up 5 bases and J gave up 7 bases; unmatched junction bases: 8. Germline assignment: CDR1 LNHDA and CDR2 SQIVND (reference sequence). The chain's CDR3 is CASSPRRQGANSPLHF. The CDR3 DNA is TGTGCCAGTAGTCCCCGACGACAGGGGGCGAATTCACCCCTCCACTTT.

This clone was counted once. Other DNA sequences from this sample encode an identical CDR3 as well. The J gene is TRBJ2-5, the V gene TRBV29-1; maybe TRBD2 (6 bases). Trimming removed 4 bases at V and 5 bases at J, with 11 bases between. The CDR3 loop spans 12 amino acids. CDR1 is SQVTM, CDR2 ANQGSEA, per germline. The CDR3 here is CSVVGGEETQYF. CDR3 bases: TGCAGCGTTGTAGGAGGGGAGGAGACCCAGTACTTC. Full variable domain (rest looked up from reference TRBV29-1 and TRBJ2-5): SAVISQKPSRDICQRGTSLTIQCQVDSQVTMMFWYRQQPGQSLTLIATANQGSEATYESGFVIDKFPISRPNLTFSTLTVSNMSPEDSSIYLCSVVGGEETQYFGPGTRLLVL.

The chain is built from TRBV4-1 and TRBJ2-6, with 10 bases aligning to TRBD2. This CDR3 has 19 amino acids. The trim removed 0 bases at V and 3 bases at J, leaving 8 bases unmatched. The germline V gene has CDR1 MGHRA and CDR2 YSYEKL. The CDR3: CASSQDGLAGAGGANVLTF. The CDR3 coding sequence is TGCGCCAGCAGCCAAGATGGGCTAGCGGGAGCCGGTGGGGCCAACGTCCTGACTTTC.

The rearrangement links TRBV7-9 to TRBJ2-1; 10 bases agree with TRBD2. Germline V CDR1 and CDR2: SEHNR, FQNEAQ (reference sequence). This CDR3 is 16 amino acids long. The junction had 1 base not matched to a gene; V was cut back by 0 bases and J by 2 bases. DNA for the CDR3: TGTGCCAGCAGCTTAGCTCTAGCGGGAGCCTACAATGAGCAGTTCTTC. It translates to CASSLALAGAYNEQFF.

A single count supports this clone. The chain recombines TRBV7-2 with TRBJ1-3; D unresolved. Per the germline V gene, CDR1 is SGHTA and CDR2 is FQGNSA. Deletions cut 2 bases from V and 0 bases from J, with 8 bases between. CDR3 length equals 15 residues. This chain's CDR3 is CASSLKPGSGNTIYF. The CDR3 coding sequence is TGTGCCAGCAGCTTAAAGCCCGGCTCTGGAAACACCATATATTTT.

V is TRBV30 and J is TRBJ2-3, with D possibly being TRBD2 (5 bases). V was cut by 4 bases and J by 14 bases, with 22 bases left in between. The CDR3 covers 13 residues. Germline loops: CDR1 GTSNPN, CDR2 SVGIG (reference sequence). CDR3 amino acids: CAWNEIEASPRYF. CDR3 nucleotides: TGTGCCTGGAATGAAATTGAGGCTAGCCCAAGGTATTTT.

The CDR3 spells CASSSLAKNIQYF. Written as DNA, the CDR3 is TGTGCCAGCAGTTCCTTAGCCAAAAACATTCAGTACTTC. The chain carries TRBV28 and TRBJ2-4; no definite D call. This CDR3 is 13 amino acids long. Trimming removed 4 bases from V and 0 bases from J, with 4 bases in between. Germline lookup yields CDR1 MDHEN and CDR2 SYDVKM.

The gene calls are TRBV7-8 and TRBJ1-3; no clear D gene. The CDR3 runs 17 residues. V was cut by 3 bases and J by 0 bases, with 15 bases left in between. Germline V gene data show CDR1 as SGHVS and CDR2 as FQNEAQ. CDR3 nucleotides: TGTGCCAGCAGCTTTACCCCCCTTGGGAGCTCTGGAAACACCATATATTTT. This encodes CASSFTPLGSSGNTIYF.

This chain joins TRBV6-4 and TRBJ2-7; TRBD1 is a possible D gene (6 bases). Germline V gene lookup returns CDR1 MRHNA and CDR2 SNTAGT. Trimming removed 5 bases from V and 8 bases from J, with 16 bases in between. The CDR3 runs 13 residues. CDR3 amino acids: CASSNEQGTKQYF. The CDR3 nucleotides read TGTGCCAGCAGTAATGAACAGGGAACCAAGCAGTACTTC.

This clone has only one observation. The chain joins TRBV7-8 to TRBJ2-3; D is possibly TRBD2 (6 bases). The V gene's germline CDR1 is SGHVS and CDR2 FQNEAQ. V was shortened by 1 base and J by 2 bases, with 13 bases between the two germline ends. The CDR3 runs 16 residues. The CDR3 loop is CASSLEGGINTDTQYF. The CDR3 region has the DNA TGTGCCAGCAGCTTAGAGGGCGGGATAAACACAGATACGCAGTATTTT.

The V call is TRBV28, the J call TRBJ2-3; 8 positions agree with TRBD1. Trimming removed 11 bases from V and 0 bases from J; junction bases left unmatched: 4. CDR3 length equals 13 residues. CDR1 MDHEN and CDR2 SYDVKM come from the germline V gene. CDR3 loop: CAHRGASTDTQYF. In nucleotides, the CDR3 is TGTGCCCACAGGGGGGCGAGCACAGATACGCAGTATTTT.

The CDR3 DNA sequence: TGTGCCAGCAGTGGAACACGGGACACGAACACCGGGGAGCTGTTTTTT. Residues: CASSGTRDTNTGELFF. This chain connects TRBV25-1 to TRBJ2-2, with D maybe TRBD1 (6 bases). The germline V and J ends were trimmed by 4 bases and 0 bases, with 12 bases remaining between them. This CDR3 region has 16 residues. Looked up from germline, CDR1 is MGHDK and CDR2 is SYGVNS.

The CDR3 sequence: CSGGPGEGNTQYF. The CDR3 nucleotides are TGCAGCGGGGGCCCGGGGGAGGGGAATACGCAGTATTTT. The chain links TRBV29-1 to TRBJ2-3; 7 bases agree with TRBD2. The germline V gene encodes CDR1 SQVTM and CDR2 ANQGSEA. Trimming cost V 7 bases and J 7 bases; bases outside gene matches: 11. The CDR3 spans 13 residues.

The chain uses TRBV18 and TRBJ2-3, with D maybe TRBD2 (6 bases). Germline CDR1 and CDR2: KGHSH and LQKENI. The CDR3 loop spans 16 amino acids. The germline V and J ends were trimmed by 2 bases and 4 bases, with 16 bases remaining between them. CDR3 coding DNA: TGTGCCAGCTCACCAGCGGGGCCGGAGAGGGCAGATACGCAGTATTTT. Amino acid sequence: CASSPAGPERADTQYF.

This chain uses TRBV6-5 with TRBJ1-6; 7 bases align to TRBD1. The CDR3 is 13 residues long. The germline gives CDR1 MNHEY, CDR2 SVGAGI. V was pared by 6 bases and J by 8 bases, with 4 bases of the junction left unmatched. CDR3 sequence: CASRRGLDSPLHF. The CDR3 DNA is TGTGCCAGCAGAAGGGGGCTCGATTCACCCCTCCACTTT.

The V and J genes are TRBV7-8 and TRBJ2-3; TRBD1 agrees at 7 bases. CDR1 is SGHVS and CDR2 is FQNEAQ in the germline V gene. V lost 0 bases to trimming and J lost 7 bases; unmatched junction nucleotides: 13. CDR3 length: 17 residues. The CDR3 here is CASSLARRPGQPNTQYF. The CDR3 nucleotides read TGTGCCAGCAGCTTAGCGAGGAGACCGGGACAGCCTAATACGCAGTATTTT.

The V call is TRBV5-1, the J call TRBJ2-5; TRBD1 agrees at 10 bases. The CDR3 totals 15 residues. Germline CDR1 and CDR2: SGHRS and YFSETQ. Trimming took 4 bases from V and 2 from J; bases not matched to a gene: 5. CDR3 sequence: CASSIGQGGQETQYF. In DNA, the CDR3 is TGCGCCAGCAGCATTGGACAGGGGGGACAAGAGACCCAGTACTTC.

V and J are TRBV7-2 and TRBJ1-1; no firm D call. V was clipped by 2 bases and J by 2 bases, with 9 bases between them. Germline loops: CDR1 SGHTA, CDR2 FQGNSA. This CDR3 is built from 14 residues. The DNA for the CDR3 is TGTGCCAGCAGCTTAACACCCTTCAACACTGAAGCTTTCTTT. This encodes CASSLTPFNTEAFF.

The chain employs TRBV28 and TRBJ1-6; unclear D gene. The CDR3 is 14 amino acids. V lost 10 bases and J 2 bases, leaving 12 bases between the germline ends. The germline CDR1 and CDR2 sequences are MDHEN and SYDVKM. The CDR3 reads CATGRLTYNSPLHF. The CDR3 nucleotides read TGTGCCACCGGGAGGTTGACCTATAATTCACCCCTCCACTTT.

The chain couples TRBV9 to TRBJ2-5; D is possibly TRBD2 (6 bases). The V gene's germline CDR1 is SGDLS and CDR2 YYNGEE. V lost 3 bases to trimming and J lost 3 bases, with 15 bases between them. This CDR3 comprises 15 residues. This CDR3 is CASSARRGGEETQYF. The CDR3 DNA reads TGTGCCAGCAGCGCCCGTCGAGGCGGGGAAGAGACCCAGTACTTC.

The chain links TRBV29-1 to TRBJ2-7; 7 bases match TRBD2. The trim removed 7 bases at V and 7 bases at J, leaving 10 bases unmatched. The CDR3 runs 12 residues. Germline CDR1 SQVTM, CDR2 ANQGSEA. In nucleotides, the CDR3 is TGCAGCGCTGTAGGGGCCGGGGGGGAGCAGTACTTC. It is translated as CSAVGAGGEQYF.

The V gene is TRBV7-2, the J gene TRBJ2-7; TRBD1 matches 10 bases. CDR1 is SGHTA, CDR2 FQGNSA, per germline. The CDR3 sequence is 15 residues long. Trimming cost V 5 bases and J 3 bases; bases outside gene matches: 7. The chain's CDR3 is CASSITGTGDYEQYV. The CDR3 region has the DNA TGTGCCAGCAGCATCACCGGGACAGGGGACTACGAGCAGTACGTC.